These 2 T cell receptor beta chains were all obtained from the same sample, sequenced in a study of vaccination effects on CD4 cells after COVID-19. Before sequencing took place, the ViraFEST assay used viral peptide pools to expand antigen-specific CD4+ T cells. Following a roughly ten-day culture, CD4+ T cells were purified. Vaccine administered to participants consisted of two doses of either BNT162b2 or mRNA-1273. Their antigen targets remain unknown. The assay was immunoSEQ multiplex PCR, and TCRdb's table has in-frame clones only and misses some. The sample gives about 29,000 clones, 74% of which show up once; around a sixth is in the top ten. The sequencing used CD4+ T cells from PBMCs cultured with HCoV-OC43 spike peptides, collected after COVID-19 vaccination. The subset here: HCoV-OC43 spike overlapping peptide pool stimulation. These receptors all stem from a human donor who received a COVID-19 vaccine.

The V call is TRBV6-5, the J call TRBJ1-2, with D possibly being TRBD1 (6 bases). The CDR3 has 13 residues. Germline V gene lookup returns CDR1 MNHEY and CDR2 SVGAGI. V dropped 2 bases and J dropped 6 bases, with 10 bases sitting between them. CDR3 residues: CASSYTGLNGYTF. The CDR3 DNA is TGTGCCAGCAGTTACACAGGGTTAAATGGCTACACCTTC.

As DNA, the CDR3 is TGCGCCAGCACCCTTGGACAGCAAGAGACCCAGTACTTC. Translating it yields CASTLGQQETQYF. The chain employs TRBV5-1 and TRBJ2-5; the D gene is possibly TRBD1 (6 bases). Per germline, CDR1 SGHRS and CDR2 YFSETQ. The V end was cut by 6 bases, the J end by 2 bases, with 11 bases between. This CDR3 region has 13 residues. Drawing the rest from reference TRBV5-1 and TRBJ2-5, the complete variable domain is KAGVTQTPRYLIKTRGQQVTLSCSPISGHRSVSWYQQTPGQGLQFLFEYFSETQRNKGNFPGRFSGRQFSNSRSEMNVSTLELGDSALYLCASTLGQQETQYFGPGTRLLVL.